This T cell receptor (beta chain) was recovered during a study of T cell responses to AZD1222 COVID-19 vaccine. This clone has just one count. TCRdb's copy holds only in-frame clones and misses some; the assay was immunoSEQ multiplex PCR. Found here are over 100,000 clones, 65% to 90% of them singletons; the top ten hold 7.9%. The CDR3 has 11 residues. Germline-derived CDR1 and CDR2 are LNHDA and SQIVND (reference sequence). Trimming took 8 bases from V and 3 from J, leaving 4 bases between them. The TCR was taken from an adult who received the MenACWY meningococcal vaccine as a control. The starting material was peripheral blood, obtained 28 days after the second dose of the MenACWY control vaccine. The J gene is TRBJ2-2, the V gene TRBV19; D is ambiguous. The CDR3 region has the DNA TGTGCCAGTCGGGACACCGGGGAGCTGTTTTTT. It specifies CASRDTGELFF.